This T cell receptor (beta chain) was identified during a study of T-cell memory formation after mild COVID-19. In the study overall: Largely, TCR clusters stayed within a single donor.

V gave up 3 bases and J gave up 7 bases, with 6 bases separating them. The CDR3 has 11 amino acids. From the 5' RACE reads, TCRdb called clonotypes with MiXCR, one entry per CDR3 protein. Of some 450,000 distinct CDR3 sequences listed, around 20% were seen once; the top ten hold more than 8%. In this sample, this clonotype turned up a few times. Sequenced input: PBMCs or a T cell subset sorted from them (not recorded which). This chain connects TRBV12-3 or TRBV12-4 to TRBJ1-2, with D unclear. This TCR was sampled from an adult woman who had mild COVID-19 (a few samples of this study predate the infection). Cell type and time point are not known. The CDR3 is CASSFSRGYTF. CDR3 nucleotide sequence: TGTGCCAGCAGTTTTTCGCGTGGCTACACCTTC.